This paragraph reports one T cell receptor beta chain. It has no known antigen specificity. Base-call qualities are not available, and no considerably larger clone is one nucleotide away. This entry comes from a study of human T cells and chemical hapten exposure (dated by TCRdb to the early 2020s). Context from the whole study: For sensitization, 2% DPC in acetone was applied to a 2 cm by 2 cm area of upper inner arm skin. Patient blood was sampled pre-sensitization (week 0) and at 2, 6 and about 24 weeks after DPC sensitization. Patch testing was done on the upper back using Finn chambers containing 0.01% DPC, and results were scored after 6 days according to International Contact Dermatitis Research Group standards. The patient cohort, mostly female, included alopecia areata with under or over 50% scalp involvement, alopecia totalis and alopecia universalis. Blood for TCR sequencing was provided by twenty-nine alopecia patients at one to four time points (pre-sensitization, 2, 6 and 24 weeks). Libraries were combined into a pool for sequencing, and differences in TCR yield between samples came mainly from small differences in library volumes within the pool. Patients additionally received weekly therapeutic DPC doses to the scalp throughout the roughly 25-week study period. This study followed changes in the peripheral blood TCR repertoire in vivo during primary and secondary sensitization of alopecia patients to the hapten diphenylcyclopropenone (DPC). Study-wide findings and limitations: DPC sensitization did not change how many TCRs were above 1 in 1000 frequency, and no evidence was found of alterations in global repertoire structure. The number of PT1 expanded TCRs positively correlated with patch test score, significant at thresholds 8, 16 and 32 but not 4. Compared with pre-sensitization or healthy control sets, expanded TCRs formed significantly more large CDR3 similarity clusters, which is consistent with antigen-driven responses. Alopecia, a presumed autoimmune disease, was present in all patients, so the immune response of the patients might differ from that of healthy individuals. After repeated subsampling, changes were observed in the strength of the expansion versus patch-test correlation and in the threshold at which the correlation became significant.

The germline V and J ends show losses of 6 bases and 12 bases respectively, and no gene match explains 16 bases of the junction. From its cysteine to its phenylalanine, the CDR3 spans 15 amino acids. This entry keeps only the CDR3 DNA: 45 bases, framed from base 1. The sample's time point, from its label and the paper: patch test 2, 6 weeks after DPC sensitization. What this sample's treatment or condition label stands for: therapeutic diphenylcyclopropenone sensitization with weekly scalp DPC. Blood at each patch-test visit was drawn before the patch test was applied. To be eligible, patients had to be aged 18 to 70, diagnosed with alopecia and judged suitable for DPC therapy, while pregnant patients were excluded. Total RNA was extracted from unfractionated whole blood that had been collected in Tempus Blood RNA tubes. The library was generated by RACE. Sequencer: NextSeq 500. During library preparation, unique molecular identifiers were attached to individual cDNA molecules so that TCRs could be counted quantitatively and reproducibly. From each blood RNA sample, both TCR alpha and TCR beta chains were sequenced. The source study handled its data this way. Samples had a median of roughly 100,000 TCRs, with a range from about 23,224 to 700,000. The Decombinator software suite was used to annotate V, J and CDR3 in the TCR reads. Every sample was subsampled to the same number of TCRs (28,000) for the PS versus PT1 abundance plots. Expanded TCRs were defined as absent before sensitization and observed at least eight times at the 2-week time point. In-frame beta chains were kept once TCRdb had trimmed the public reads at Q25 with fastp and called clones with MiXCR. All rows with the same CDR3 protein become a single entry with the most common DNA and genes. Clone size and V and J calls follow TCRdb, not the original study. Present in this sample are 360,000 or so distinct CDR3 sequences, about 6% of which were seen just once. The top ten constitute approximately 5.4% of the sample.

The clonotype comes from a woman under 30 with alopecia areata. Some clones in this sample may be carry-over from other donors' samples. The sequenced sample was whole blood, obtained in connection with sensitization to the hapten diphenylcyclopropenone (DPC). This receptor chain uses TRBV12-3 or TRBV12-4 and TRBJ2-1; TRBD1 fits 8 bases in the junction. The DNA sequence is TGTGCCAGCAGCCCTCAACAGGGGGAAGTAATGGGGCAGTTCTTC. Its product reads: CASSPQQGEVMGQFF.